The clone carrying this T cell receptor beta chain turned up a few times. The antigen remains undetermined. The record originates from a study of T cell responses to AZD1222 COVID-19 vaccine. General study results and limits: Targets within unmutated variant regions were reportedly found for nearly half of spike-specific TCRs. Among vaccine-associated CD4 TCRs, coverage spanned spike, with dominance at 160-218 and 743-854.

V was cut by 7 bases and J by 0 bases, with 9 bases left in between. The CDR3 is 13 residues long. Germline assignment: CDR1 LNHDA and CDR2 SQIVND (reference sequence). The data were produced by immunoSEQ multiplex PCR, yet TCRdb's version contains in-frame clones alone and is incomplete. The repertoire has 130,000 or so clones, 75% to 95% of them found once; the top ten carry approximately 2%. The source material was peripheral blood, sampled 28 days after the second AZD1222 dose. The TCR comes from an adult who received the AZD1222 COVID-19 vaccine. The chain couples TRBV19 to TRBJ1-1, with no clear D. The CDR3 loop is CASTLHMNTEAFF. Written as DNA, the CDR3 is TGTGCCAGTACCCTCCATATGAACACTGAAGCTTTCTTT.